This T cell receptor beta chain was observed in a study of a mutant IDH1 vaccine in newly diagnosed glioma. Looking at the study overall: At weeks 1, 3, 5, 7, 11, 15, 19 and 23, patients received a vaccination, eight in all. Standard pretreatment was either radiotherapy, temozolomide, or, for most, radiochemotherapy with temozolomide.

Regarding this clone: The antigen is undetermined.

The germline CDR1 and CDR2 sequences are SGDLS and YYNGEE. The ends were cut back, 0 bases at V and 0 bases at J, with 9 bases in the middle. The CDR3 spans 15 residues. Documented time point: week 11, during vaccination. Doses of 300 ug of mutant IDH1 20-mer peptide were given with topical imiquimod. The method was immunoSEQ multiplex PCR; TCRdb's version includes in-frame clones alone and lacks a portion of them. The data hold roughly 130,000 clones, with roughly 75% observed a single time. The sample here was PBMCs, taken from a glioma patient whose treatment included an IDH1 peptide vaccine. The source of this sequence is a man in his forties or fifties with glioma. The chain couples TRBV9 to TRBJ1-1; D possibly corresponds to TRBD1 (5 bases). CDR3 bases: TGTGCCAGCAGCGTAGTTGAGACAGTGAACACTGAAGCTTTCTTT. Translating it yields CASSVVETVNTEAFF.